This passage covers 30 T cell receptor beta chains from one sample sequenced in a study of low-dose radiotherapy and immunotherapy resistance in tumors. Regarding time point: after trial treatment. This sample's treatment: LDRT plus nivolumab, ipilimumab, low-dose cyclophosphamide and aspirin (RACIN trial). TRAV- and TRBV-specific primers primed first-strand cDNA, covering alpha and beta chains. Both a constant-region primer and a V-primer adapter served to amplify TCRs across roughly 20 PCR cycles. One entry per CDR3 protein, called by TCRdb with MiXCR from the reads. Of tens of thousands of distinct CDR3 sequences listed, 25% to 30% are singletons. Sequenced material: PBMCs, taken after low-dose radiotherapy plus immunotherapy. The receptors here all came from a male donor with prostate cancer.

This clonotype showed up many times. The chain recombines TRBV20-1 with TRBJ1-1, with a tentative D call TRBD1 (6 bases). The V gene lost 2 bases and the J gene lost 4 bases, with 14 bases spanning the gap. This CDR3 contains 14 residues. From germline, CDR1 is DFQATT and CDR2 SNEGSKA (reference sequence). CDR3 region: CSARSADSLTEAFF. In DNA form, the CDR3 reads TGCAGTGCTAGAAGTGCGGACAGCCTCACTGAAGCTTTCTTT.

This clonotype was picked up many times. CDR3 sequence reads: CASSQRLVPDEQYF. The CDR3 nucleotides read TGTGCCAGCAGTCAAAGACTAGTTCCAGACGAGCAGTACTTC. The chain combines TRBV28 with TRBJ2-7; possibly TRBD2 for D (6 bases). V lost 5 bases, J lost 5 bases, and 16 bases lay in between. CDR1 is MDHEN and CDR2 is SYDVKM in the germline V gene. The CDR3 runs to 14 residues.

This clonotype was counted many times. The chain has TRBV7-8 and TRBJ1-1; 8 bases are shared with TRBD1. The junction had 5 bases not matched to a gene; V was cut back by 1 base and J by 1 base. The CDR3 is made up of 16 amino acids. Germline CDR1 is SGHVS and CDR2 is FQNEAQ. CDR3: CASSLVAGTGNTEAFF. The CDR3 DNA reads as TGTGCCAGCAGCTTAGTTGCCGGGACAGGGAACACTGAAGCTTTCTTT.

This clonotype was seen many times. The rearrangement joins TRBV12-3 or TRBV12-4 to TRBJ1-1; no reliable D call. Trimming shortened V by 3 bases and J by 4 bases, and 6 bases separated the two germline ends. CDR3 length: 12 residues. This CDR3 is CASSFEGTEAFF. DNA of the CDR3: TGTGCCAGCAGTTTCGAAGGCACTGAAGCTTTCTTT.

This clonotype showed up many times. V usage is TRBV20-1 and J usage is TRBJ2-7; 9 bases map to TRBD2. CDR3 length equals 16 residues. The V gene end was trimmed by 3 bases and the J gene end by 2 bases; junction bases not matched to a gene: 11. Germline CDR1 is DFQATT and CDR2 is SNEGSKA (reference sequence). In nucleotides, the CDR3 is TGCAGTGCTAGCCCCCTGACTAGCGGACCCACCTACGAGCAGTACTTC. Its translation is CSASPLTSGPTYEQYF.

At least ten counts were recorded for this clonotype. The chain employs TRBV5-5 and TRBJ1-1, with D hard to call. V was pared by 4 bases and J by 2 bases, with 12 bases between. This CDR3 has 14 amino acids. Germline V lookup: CDR1 SGHKS, CDR2 YYEKEE (reference sequence). This CDR3 reads CASSIDGPNTEAFF. In DNA form, the CDR3 reads TGTGCCAGCAGCATAGACGGACCAAACACTGAAGCTTTCTTT. Based on the CDR3 plus reference TRBV5-5 and TRBJ1-1, the full variable domain is DAGVTQSPTHLIKTRGQQVTLRCSPISGHKSVSWYQQVLGQGPQFIFQYYEKEERGRGNFPDRFSARQFPNYSSELNVNALLLGDSALYLCASSIDGPNTEAFFGQGTRLTVV.

This clonotype was seen many times. The J gene is TRBJ2-7, the V gene TRBV30; either TRBD1 or TRBD2 may fit D (5 bases each). V was trimmed by 1 base and J by 2 bases, leaving 15 bases between them. Germline V lookup: CDR1 GTSNPN, CDR2 SVGIG (reference sequence). This CDR3 spans 15 amino acids. The CDR3 bases are TGTGCCTGGAGTGCGGAGCTGGGGGTCACCTACGAGCAGTACTTC. It translates to CAWSAELGVTYEQYF.

Many counts were recorded for this clonotype. The rearrangement uses TRBV29-1 and TRBJ1-1; D unresolved. V lost 5 bases, J lost 4 bases, and 17 bases lay in between. Germline CDR1 reads SQVTM; CDR2 reads ANQGSEA. The CDR3 is 14 amino acids. The CDR3 reads CSVTSKGEGTEAFF. CDR3 sequence (DNA): TGCAGCGTTACCTCAAAAGGAGAAGGCACTGAAGCTTTCTTT.

This clonotype was picked up many times. The chain has TRBV5-1 and TRBJ2-2; a weak D match, TRBD1 (6 bases). This CDR3 comprises 16 residues. Germline V CDR1 and CDR2: SGHRS, YFSETQ. Trimming removed 0 bases at V and 5 bases at J, with 14 bases between. The CDR3 reads CASSLAGQPLTGELFF. CDR3 DNA sequence: TGCGCCAGCAGCTTGGCGGGACAACCTCTAACCGGGGAGCTGTTTTTT.

This clonotype was counted many times. The chain has TRBV28 and TRBJ2-3; 7 bases fit TRBD2. The length of the CDR3 is 15 residues. Germline CDR1 and CDR2: MDHEN and SYDVKM. V shed 2 bases, J shed 6 bases, and the junction held 8 bases outside the gene matches. The CDR3: CASSLPMTSRDTQYF. In nucleotides, the CDR3 is TGTGCCAGCAGTTTACCGATGACTAGCAGGGATACGCAGTATTTT.

CDR3 region: CASTPGTGANEQFF. The DNA for the CDR3 is TGTGCCAGCACTCCTGGGACAGGGGCCAATGAGCAGTTCTTC. The rearrangement links TRBV6-2 or TRBV6-3 to TRBJ2-1; 10 bases agree with TRBD1. Germline V CDR1 and CDR2: MNHEY, SVGEGT. Trimming cost V 7 bases and J 6 bases; bases outside gene matches: 6. The CDR3 is 14 amino acids.

This clonotype was picked up many times. The chain combines TRBV18 with TRBJ1-2; D gene uncertain. The CDR3 has 14 residues. Deletions cut 3 bases from V and 0 bases from J, with 8 bases between. Germline assignment: CDR1 KGHSH and CDR2 LQKENI. In DNA form, the CDR3 reads TGTGCCAGCTCACCTCCCGTACCTAACTATGGCTACACCTTC. Protein: CASSPPVPNYGYTF. Supplemented by reference TRBV18 and TRBJ1-2, the full variable domain reads NAGVMQNPRHLVRRRGQEARLRCSPMKGHSHVYWYRQLPEEGLKFMVYLQKENIIDESGMPKERFSAEFPKEGPSILRIQQVVRGDSAAYFCASSPPVPNYGYTFGSGTRLTVV.

This clonotype was counted many times. An end of the junction differs from the germline gene, which may be a read error. V is TRBV13 and J is TRBJ1-1; a possible D gene is TRBD1 (5 bases). CDR3 size: 14 residues. Germline lookup yields CDR1 PRHDT and CDR2 FYEKMQ (reference sequence). The CDR3 spells CATSSGRADTEAFF. The CDR3 region has the DNA TGTGCCACCAGCAGTGGCAGGGCAGACACTGAAGCTTTCTTT.

This clonotype showed up many times. The chain joins TRBV28 to TRBJ2-7; 9 nucleotides line up with TRBD1. The CDR3 runs to 19 residues. The germline V gene has CDR1 MDHEN and CDR2 SYDVKM. The ends lost 7 bases at V and 2 bases at J; junction bases unmatched: 21. CDR3 nucleotide sequence: TGTGCCAGCAAGGGACAGGGCGCCCGATTTGTTAGGCTACCCTACGAGCAGTACTTC. Encoded protein: CASKGQGARFVRLPYEQYF.

About this clonotype: Given a far larger clone just one base away, this is likely a sequencing read error. The rearrangement joins TRBV5-4 to TRBJ2-3; 9 bases align to TRBD1. Germline loops: CDR1 SGHNT, CDR2 YYREEE (reference sequence). The trim removed 5 bases at V and 6 bases at J, leaving 7 bases unmatched. The CDR3 spans 14 residues. The CDR3, as DNA: TGTGCCAGCAGTGACCGGGACAGGGCCGATACGCAGTATTTT. Protein product: CASSDRDRADTQYF.

By frequency in the sample, this clonotype is medium-sized. The chain carries TRBV29-1 and TRBJ2-2, with 7 nucleotides matching TRBD1. V was clipped by 2 bases and J by 3 bases; unmatched bases: 3. In germline, CDR1 is SQVTM, CDR2 ANQGSEA. The CDR3 sequence is 14 residues long. As DNA, the CDR3 is TGCAGCGTTGAACCCGGGACAGACACCGGGGAGCTGTTTTTT. It translates to CSVEPGTDTGELFF.

This rearrangement joins TRBV27 to TRBJ2-7; unclear D gene. CDR1 MNHEY and CDR2 SMNVEV come from the germline V gene (reference sequence). The CDR3 loop spans 13 amino acids. The V gene lost 10 bases and the J gene lost 3 bases, with 16 bases spanning the gap. For the CDR3, the DNA is TGTGCCACCAGCTCGGACCCAGGCTACGAGCAGTACTTC. Encoded protein: CATSSDPGYEQYF.

This clonotype was seen ten or more times. This sequence joins TRBV27 and TRBJ2-4, with a weak D call TRBD1 (5 bases). Germline V gene data show CDR1 as MNHEY and CDR2 as SMNVEV (reference sequence). This CDR3 comprises 17 residues. Trimming took off 2 bases at V and 5 bases at J, with 19 bases between the two ends. The CDR3 nucleotides are TGTGCCAGCAGTTTAAGCCCCCCCGCAGGGTATGAAAACATTCAGTACTTC. Protein sequence: CASSLSPPAGYENIQYF.

The genes are TRBV6-5 and TRBJ2-1; 7 nucleotides align to TRBD2. With V trimmed by 5 bases and J by 9 bases, 4 bases remained unmatched. The length of the CDR3 is 12 residues. Germline CDR1 is MNHEY and CDR2 is SVGAGI. The DNA for the CDR3 is TGTGCCAGCAGTCGTGGGGAGGGTGAGCAGTTCTTC. It codes for CASSRGEGEQFF.

This clonotype has at least ten counts. The CDR3 protein is CSVLGGQGATNEKLFF. The CDR3 coding sequence is TGCAGCGTCCTAGGGGGACAGGGGGCAACTAATGAAAAACTGTTTTTT. The chain combines TRBV29-1 with TRBJ1-4; 11 nucleotides agree with TRBD1. This CDR3 is built from 16 residues. CDR1 and CDR2 (germline): SQVTM, ANQGSEA. V was pared by 6 bases and J by 0 bases, with 6 bases of the junction left unmatched.

Notes on this clonotype: This sequence is one base from a far larger clone and is likely a read error. V gene TRBV29-1 combines with J gene TRBJ2-5; D not resolved. The end of the DNA is better explained by TRBJ2-1, so the J call may be wrong. The CDR3 has 12 residues. Germline V gene data show CDR1 as SQVTM and CDR2 as ANQGSEA. CDR3 DNA: TGCGGCGTTGCCGGGCAACGGGCTGAGCAGTTCTTC. This codes for CGVAGQRAEQFF.

Remarks on this clonotype: This likely stems from a read error, as it lies one base from a far larger clone. J is TRBJ2-7 and V is TRBV14; 9 bases are shared with TRBD2. The CDR3 runs 15 residues. Looked up from germline, CDR1 is SGHDN and CDR2 is FVKESK. V trimming: 4 bases; J trimming: 7 bases; junction bases outside the gene matches: 11. The DNA for the CDR3 is TGTGCCAGCAGCCGTGGCGGGAGGGCCACCAATGAGCAGTACTTC. It yields the protein CASSRGGRATNEQYF.

The sample holds many counts of this clonotype. The chain couples TRBV6-8 to TRBJ2-1, with D possibly matching TRBD2 (5 bases). Germline V CDR1 and CDR2: MNHGY, SAAAGT. The CDR3 covers 12 residues. Trimming pared 8 bases from V and 2 bases from J, leaving 7 bases between. The CDR3 region is CASGSAYNEQFF. CDR3 in DNA: TGTGCCAGCGGGAGCGCCTACAATGAGCAGTTCTTC.

The table lists this clonotype with many counts. The chain is built from TRBV24-1 and TRBJ2-2; D remains ambiguous. The CDR3 is 13 residues long. Deletions cut 3 bases from V and 6 bases from J, with 7 bases between. CDR1 KGHDR and CDR2 SFDVKD come from the germline V gene. The CDR3 nucleotides read TGTGCCACCAGTGATCGACTGGCCGGGGAGCTGTTTTTT. Translating gives CATSDRLAGELFF.

Many counts were recorded for this clonotype. V gene TRBV7-9 combines with J gene TRBJ2-3; D not certain. There are 12 residues in the CDR3. V was shortened by 3 bases and J by 4 bases, with 5 bases between the two germline ends. CDR1 and CDR2 from the germline V gene are SEHNR and FQNEAQ (reference sequence). CDR3 region: CASSFNSDTQYF. The CDR3 DNA is TGTGCCAGCAGCTTTAATTCAGATACGCAGTATTTT. Drawing the rest from reference TRBV7-9 and TRBJ2-3, the complete variable domain is DTGVSQNPRHKITKRGQNVTFRCDPISEHNRLYWYRQTLGQGPEFLTYFQNEAQLEKSRLLSDRFSAERPKGSFSTLEIQRTEQGDSAMYLCASSFNSDTQYFGPGTRLTVL.

The CDR3 bases are TGTGCCAGCAGCAAGGACAGTTACGAGCAGTACTTC. Protein product: CASSKDSYEQYF. The gene calls are TRBV7-6 and TRBJ2-7; D might be TRBD1 (6 bases). CDR1 and CDR2 (germline): SGHVS, FNYEAQ. V was cut by 5 bases and J by 4 bases, with 9 bases left in between. CDR3 length: 12 residues.

Note on this clonotype: At one end the junction does not follow the germline gene, possibly because of a read error. This sequence joins TRBV28 and TRBJ2-7; tentative D call: TRBD1 (6 bases). CDR3 length: 11 residues. Germline loops: CDR1 MDHEN, CDR2 SYDVKM. The CDR3 sequence is CASSLTGTYHF. CDR3 nucleotides: TGTGCCAGCAGTTTAACCGGGACATACCACTTC.

In its sample, this clonotype was seen many times. The chain combines TRBV5-1 with TRBJ2-7; 9 bases map to TRBD1. The CDR3 runs to 15 residues. Per germline, CDR1 SGHRS and CDR2 YFSETQ. V gave up 3 bases and J gave up 6 bases; unmatched junction bases: 10. The CDR3 is CASSWMGQGPSEQYF. The CDR3 bases are TGCGCCAGCAGCTGGATGGGACAGGGACCCAGCGAGCAGTACTTC.

This clonotype came up many times. V gene TRBV11-1 combines with J gene TRBJ2-1; TRBD1 aligns across 8 bases. The CDR3 extends over 15 amino acids. Germline CDR1 SGHAT, CDR2 FQDESV (reference sequence). V was clipped by 5 bases and J by 2 bases; unmatched bases: 5. The DNA of the CDR3 is TGTGCCAGCAGCCCGACAGGGGTGGCCTACAATGAGCAGTTCTTC. The encoded protein is CASSPTGVAYNEQFF.

This chain connects TRBV2 to TRBJ2-5; 12 bases are shared with TRBD2. Germline CDR1 reads SNHLY; CDR2 reads FYNNEI. V was clipped by 4 bases and J by 5 bases; unmatched bases: 2. The CDR3 is 14 amino acids. CDR3 DNA sequence: TGTGCCAGCAGTGGCGGGACTAGCGGGGAGACCCAGTACTTC. Residues: CASSGGTSGETQYF.